These 14 T cell receptor beta chains came from one sample sequenced in a study of T cell responses to AZD1222 COVID-19 vaccine. Sequencing used immunoSEQ multiplex PCR; TCRdb keeps in-frame clones, though not all of them. The table lists tens of thousands of clones, 88% of them singletons, with roughly 7.3% in the top ten. This sample comprised peripheral blood, obtained on day 0 of AZD1222 vaccination. The receptors come from an adult in good health.

This clone was detected once. The chain joins TRBV5-1 to TRBJ1-2; 7 bases align to TRBD1. Trimming took 2 bases from V and 0 from J; bases not matched to a gene: 7. The CDR3 loop spans 16 amino acids. The germline V gene encodes CDR1 SGHRS and CDR2 YFSETQ. The DNA of the CDR3 is TGCGCCAGCAGCTTAACCGGGACAGTCCCTAACTATGGCTACACCTTC. Amino acid sequence: CASSLTGTVPNYGYTF.

V and J are TRBV7-9 and TRBJ2-7; D unclear. The CDR3 has 14 residues. Between the trimmed V and J ends, which lost 0 bases and 0 bases, there was a span of 6 bases. Germline V gives CDR1 SEHNR, CDR2 FQNEAQ (reference sequence). The CDR3 DNA follows: TGTGCCAGCAGCTTAGCACTCTCCTCCTACGAGCAGTACTTC. It codes for CASSLALSSYEQYF.

The chain links TRBV27 to TRBJ2-3; weak D call: TRBD2 (5 bases). From germline, CDR1 is MNHEY and CDR2 SMNVEV (reference sequence). V lost 5 bases to trimming and J lost 4 bases, with 10 bases between them. The CDR3 contains 13 residues. This CDR3 is CASSVVRADTQYF. In nucleotides, the CDR3 is TGTGCCAGCAGTGTGGTGAGGGCAGATACGCAGTATTTT.

This chain joins TRBV29-1 and TRBJ1-4; 10 nucleotides align to TRBD1. The CDR3 length is 14 residues. The germline V gene has CDR1 SQVTM and CDR2 ANQGSEA. Trimming at V came to 2 bases and at J to 6 bases, leaving 3 bases not matched to a gene. The CDR3 region has the DNA TGCAGCGTTGAAAGGGGGACAGGGGATGAAAAACTGTTTTTT. The encoded protein is CSVERGTGDEKLFF.

The gene calls are TRBV6-1 and TRBJ2-7, with D unclear. The CDR3 extends over 13 amino acids. Deletions cut 2 bases from V and 2 bases from J, with 7 bases between. From germline, CDR1 is MNHNS and CDR2 SASEGT. As DNA, the CDR3 is TGTGCCAGCAGTGAATTCTGGCCCTACGAGCAGTACTTC. Its protein product is CASSEFWPYEQYF.

The chain uses TRBV10-1 and TRBJ2-3, with 7 positions matching TRBD1. This CDR3 has 14 amino acids. V lost 1 base, J lost 4 bases, and 2 bases stayed unmatched. Germline CDR1 reads WNHNN; CDR2 reads SYGVQD (reference sequence). The DNA of the CDR3 is TGCGCCAGCAGTGAGTTCACAGGGGCAGATACGCAGTATTTT. This translates into CASSEFTGADTQYF.

This rearrangement joins TRBV6-2 or TRBV6-3 to TRBJ2-7; TRBD1 aligns across 9 bases. After removal of 5 bases from V and 3 bases from J, the junction contained 2 bases not matched to a gene. CDR1 MNHEY and CDR2 SVGEGT come from the germline V gene. The CDR3 extends over 13 amino acids. The chain's CDR3 is CASSTGGRYEQYF. The CDR3 bases are TGTGCCAGCAGTACAGGGGGCCGCTACGAGCAGTACTTC.

This clone was counted between two and nine times. The J gene is TRBJ2-1, the V gene TRBV11-3, with 9 bases aligning to TRBD2. CDR3 size: 15 residues. Trimming at V came to 5 bases and at J to 6 bases, leaving 8 bases not matched to a gene. Germline V gives CDR1 SGHNT, CDR2 YENEEA. CDR3 DNA sequence: TGTGCCAGCAGCCTCCGGGGTAGCGGGGGCAATGAGCAGTTCTTC. This encodes CASSLRGSGGNEQFF.

This chain joins TRBV29-1 and TRBJ1-2; D perhaps matches TRBD1 (6 bases). The CDR3 contains 11 residues. Trimming took off 4 bases at V and 5 bases at J, with 8 bases between the two ends. Germline V gene data show CDR1 as SQVTM and CDR2 as ANQGSEA. The CDR3 reads CSVGTDYGYTF. The CDR3 nucleotides read TGCAGCGTTGGGACAGATTATGGCTACACCTTC.

The V gene is TRBV6-5, the J gene TRBJ1-5; D is uncertain. V gave up 7 bases and J gave up 7 bases, with 14 bases separating them. This CDR3 comprises 13 residues. In germline, CDR1 is MNHEY, CDR2 SVGAGI. CDR3 bases: TGTGCCAGCACCATTAACCTGGCCCAGCCCCAGCATTTT. It codes for CASTINLAQPQHF.

Only one count was recorded for this clone. The chain uses TRBV18 and TRBJ1-2, with 7 bases lining up with TRBD1. The CDR3 loop spans 16 amino acids. The germline V gene has CDR1 KGHSH and CDR2 LQKENI. After removal of 5 bases from V and 5 bases from J, the junction contained 14 bases not matched to a gene. The CDR3 DNA reads as TGTGCCAGCTCATTGGCGGGACAGCCAACACATTATGGCTACACCTTC. Residues: CASSLAGQPTHYGYTF.

This chain connects TRBV10-3 to TRBJ1-2, with 7 bases fitting TRBD1. V shed 3 bases, J shed 4 bases, and the junction held 8 bases outside the gene matches. The CDR3 length is 15 residues. Germline V lookup: CDR1 ENHRY, CDR2 SYGVKD. The CDR3 sequence is CAISDTGQWSYGYTF. CDR3 DNA: TGTGCCATCAGTGATACGGGACAGTGGAGCTATGGCTACACCTTC.

The chain couples TRBV7-9 to TRBJ1-6, with D possibly matching TRBD1 (5 bases). Germline assignment: CDR1 SEHNR and CDR2 FQNEAQ (reference sequence). The germline V and J ends were trimmed by 5 bases and 2 bases, with 7 bases remaining between them. The CDR3 is 14 residues long. As DNA, the CDR3 is TGTGCCAGCAGCCCGGGGGCCTATAATTCACCCCTCCACTTT. Translating gives CASSPGAYNSPLHF. The entire variable domain, with the rest obtained from reference TRBV7-9 and TRBJ1-6, is as follows: DTGVSQNPRHKITKRGQNVTFRCDPISEHNRLYWYRQTLGQGPEFLTYFQNEAQLEKSRLLSDRFSAERPKGSFSTLEIQRTEQGDSAMYLCASSPGAYNSPLHFGNGTRLTVT.

This clone was seen once. The V and J genes are TRBV19 and TRBJ1-4, with 9 positions matching TRBD1. V shed 7 bases, J shed 6 bases, and the junction held 6 bases outside the gene matches. The CDR3 totals 14 residues. Germline loops: CDR1 LNHDA, CDR2 SQIVND (reference sequence). CDR3 amino acids: CASNLRTGDEKLFF. CDR3 DNA sequence: TGTGCCAGTAACTTACGGACAGGGGATGAAAAACTGTTTTTT.